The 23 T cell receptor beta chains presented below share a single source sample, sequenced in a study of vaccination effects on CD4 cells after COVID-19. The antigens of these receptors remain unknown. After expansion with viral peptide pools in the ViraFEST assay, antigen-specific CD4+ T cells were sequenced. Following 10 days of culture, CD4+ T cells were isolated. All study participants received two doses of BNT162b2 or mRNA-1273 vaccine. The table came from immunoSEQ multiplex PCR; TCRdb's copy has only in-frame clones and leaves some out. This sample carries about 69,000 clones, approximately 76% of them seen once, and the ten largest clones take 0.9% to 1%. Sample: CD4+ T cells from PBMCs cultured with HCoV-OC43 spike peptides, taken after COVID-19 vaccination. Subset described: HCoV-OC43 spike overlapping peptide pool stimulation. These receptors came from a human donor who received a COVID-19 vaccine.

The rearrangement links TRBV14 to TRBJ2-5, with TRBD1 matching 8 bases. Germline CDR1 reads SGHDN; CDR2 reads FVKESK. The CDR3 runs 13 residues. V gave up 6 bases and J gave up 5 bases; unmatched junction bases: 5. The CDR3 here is CASRLQGGETQYF. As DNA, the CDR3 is TGTGCCAGCAGGTTACAGGGGGGCGAGACCCAGTACTTC. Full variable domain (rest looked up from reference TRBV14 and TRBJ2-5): EAGVTQFPSHSVIEKGQTVTLRCDPISGHDNLYWYRRVMGKEIKFLLHFVKESKQDESGMPNNRFLAERTGGTYSTLKVQPAELEDSGVYFCASRLQGGETQYFGPGTRLLVL.

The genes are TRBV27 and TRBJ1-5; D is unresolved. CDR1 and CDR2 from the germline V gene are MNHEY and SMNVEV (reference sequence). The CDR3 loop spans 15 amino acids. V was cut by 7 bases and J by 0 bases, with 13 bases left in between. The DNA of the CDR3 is TGTGCCAGCATATCTGTAGAGAATAGCAATCAGCCCCAGCATTTT. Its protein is CASISVENSNQPQHF.

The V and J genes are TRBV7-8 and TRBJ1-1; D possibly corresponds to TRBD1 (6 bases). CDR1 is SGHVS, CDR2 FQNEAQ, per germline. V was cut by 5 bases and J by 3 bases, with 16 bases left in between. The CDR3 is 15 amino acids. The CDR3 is CASSNRLTGYTEAFF. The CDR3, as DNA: TGTGCCAGCAGCAACCGATTGACAGGCTACACTGAAGCTTTCTTT.

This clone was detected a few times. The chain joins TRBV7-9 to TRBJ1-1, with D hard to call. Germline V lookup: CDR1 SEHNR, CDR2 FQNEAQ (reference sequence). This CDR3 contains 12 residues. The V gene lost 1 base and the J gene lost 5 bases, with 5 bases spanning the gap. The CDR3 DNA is TGTGCCAGCAGCTTAGAGCAGACTGAAGCTTTCTTT. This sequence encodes CASSLEQTEAFF.

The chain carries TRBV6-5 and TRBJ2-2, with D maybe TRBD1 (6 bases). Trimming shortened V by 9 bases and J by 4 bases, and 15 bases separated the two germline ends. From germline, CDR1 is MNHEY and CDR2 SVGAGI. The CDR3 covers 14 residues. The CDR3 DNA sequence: TGTGCCAGTACCATCGGACAGTTCACCGGGGAGCTGTTTTTT. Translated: CASTIGQFTGELFF.

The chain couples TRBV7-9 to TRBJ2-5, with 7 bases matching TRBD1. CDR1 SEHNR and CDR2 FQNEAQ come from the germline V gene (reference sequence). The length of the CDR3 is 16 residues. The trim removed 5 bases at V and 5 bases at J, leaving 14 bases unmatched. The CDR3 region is CASSLMTGLLRETQYF. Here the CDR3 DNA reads TGTGCCAGCAGCCTCATGACAGGGTTGTTGAGGGAGACCCAGTACTTC.

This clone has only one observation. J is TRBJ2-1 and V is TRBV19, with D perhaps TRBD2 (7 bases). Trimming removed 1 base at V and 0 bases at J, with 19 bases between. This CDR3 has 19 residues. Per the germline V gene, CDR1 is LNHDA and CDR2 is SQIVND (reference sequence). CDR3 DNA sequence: TGTGCCAGTAGTATAGTAGGGGGGGGTCTAATTGGCTCCTACAATGAGCAGTTCTTC. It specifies CASSIVGGGLIGSYNEQFF. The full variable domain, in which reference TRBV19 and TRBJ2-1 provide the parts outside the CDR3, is DGGITQSPKYLFRKEGQNVTLSCEQNLNHDAMYWYRQDPGQGLRLIYYSQIVNDFQKGDIAEGYSVSREKKESFPLTVTSAQKNPTAFYLCASSIVGGGLIGSYNEQFFGPGTRLTVL.

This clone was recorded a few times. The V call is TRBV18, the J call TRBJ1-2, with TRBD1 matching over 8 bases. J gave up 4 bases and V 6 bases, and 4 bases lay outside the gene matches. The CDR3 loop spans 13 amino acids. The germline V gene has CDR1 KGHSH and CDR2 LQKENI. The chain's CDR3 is CASSGDRLYGYTF. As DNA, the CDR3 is TGTGCCAGCTCGGGGGACAGGCTCTATGGCTACACCTTC.

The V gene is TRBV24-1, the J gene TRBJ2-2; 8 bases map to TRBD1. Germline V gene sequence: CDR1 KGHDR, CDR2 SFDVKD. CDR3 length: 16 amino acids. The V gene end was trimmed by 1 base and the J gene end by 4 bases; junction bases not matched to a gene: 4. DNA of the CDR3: TGTGCCACCAGTGATTTAGGCAGGGGGCCCACCGGGGAGCTGTTTTTT. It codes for CATSDLGRGPTGELFF.

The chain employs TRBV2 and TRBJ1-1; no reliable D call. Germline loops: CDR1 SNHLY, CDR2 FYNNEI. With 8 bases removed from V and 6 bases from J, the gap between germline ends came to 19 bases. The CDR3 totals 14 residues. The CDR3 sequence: CASGYYRMGAEAFF. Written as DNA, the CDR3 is TGTGCCAGCGGATACTACCGGATGGGCGCTGAAGCTTTCTTT.

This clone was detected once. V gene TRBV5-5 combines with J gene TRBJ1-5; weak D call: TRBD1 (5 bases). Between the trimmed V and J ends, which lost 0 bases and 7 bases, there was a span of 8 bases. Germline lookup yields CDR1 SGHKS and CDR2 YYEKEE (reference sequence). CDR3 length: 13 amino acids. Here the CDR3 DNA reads TGTGCCAGCAGCTTGGAGGGGTGGCAGCCCCAGCATTTT. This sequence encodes CASSLEGWQPQHF.

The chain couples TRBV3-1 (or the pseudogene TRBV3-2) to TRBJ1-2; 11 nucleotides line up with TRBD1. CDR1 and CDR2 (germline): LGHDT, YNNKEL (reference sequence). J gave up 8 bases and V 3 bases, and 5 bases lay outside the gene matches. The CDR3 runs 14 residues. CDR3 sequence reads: CASSHGGTGGGYTF. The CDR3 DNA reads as TGTGCCAGCAGCCACGGCGGGACAGGGGGGGGCTACACCTTC.

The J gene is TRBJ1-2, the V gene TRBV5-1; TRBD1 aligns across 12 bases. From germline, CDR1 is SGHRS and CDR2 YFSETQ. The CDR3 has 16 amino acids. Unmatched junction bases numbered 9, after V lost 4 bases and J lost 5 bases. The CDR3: CASSLTPGQGAYGYTF. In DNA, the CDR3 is TGCGCCAGCAGCCTAACTCCGGGACAGGGGGCGTATGGCTACACCTTC.

The CDR3 is CASRWTGNGQETQYF. CDR3 in DNA: TGTGCCAGCAGATGGACTGGAAATGGCCAAGAGACCCAGTACTTC. This chain links TRBV5-5 with TRBJ2-5; TRBD2 might be the D (5 bases). Germline-derived CDR1 and CDR2 are SGHKS and YYEKEE (reference sequence). The CDR3 extends over 15 amino acids. V was clipped by 5 bases and J by 1 base, with 15 bases between them.

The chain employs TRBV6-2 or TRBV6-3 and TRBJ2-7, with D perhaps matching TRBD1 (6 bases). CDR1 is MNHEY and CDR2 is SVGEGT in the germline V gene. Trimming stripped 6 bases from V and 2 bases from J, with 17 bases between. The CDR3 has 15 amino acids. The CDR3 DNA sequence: TGTGCCAGCAGCTCTGGACAGCCTGGTCCCTACGAGCAGTACGTC. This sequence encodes CASSSGQPGPYEQYV.

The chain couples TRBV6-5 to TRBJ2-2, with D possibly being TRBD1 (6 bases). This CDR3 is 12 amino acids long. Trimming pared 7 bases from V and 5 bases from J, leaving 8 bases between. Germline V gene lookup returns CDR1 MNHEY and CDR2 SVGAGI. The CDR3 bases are TGTGCCAGCAACAGGGTTACCGGGGAGCTGTTTTTT. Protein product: CASNRVTGELFF.

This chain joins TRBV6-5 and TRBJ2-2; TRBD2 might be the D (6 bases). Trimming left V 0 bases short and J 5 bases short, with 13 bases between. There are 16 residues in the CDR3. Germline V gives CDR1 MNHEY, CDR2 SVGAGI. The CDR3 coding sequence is TGTGCCAGCAGTTACTCGCACAGGCGGGGTACCGGGGAGCTGTTTTTT. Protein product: CASSYSHRRGTGELFF.

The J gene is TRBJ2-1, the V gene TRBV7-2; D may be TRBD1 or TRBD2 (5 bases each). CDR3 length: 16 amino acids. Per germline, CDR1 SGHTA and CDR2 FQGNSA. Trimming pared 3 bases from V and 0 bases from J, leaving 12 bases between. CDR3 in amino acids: CASSFSGAGSYNEQFF. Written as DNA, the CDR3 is TGTGCCAGCAGCTTCTCCGGGGCCGGCTCCTACAATGAGCAGTTCTTC.

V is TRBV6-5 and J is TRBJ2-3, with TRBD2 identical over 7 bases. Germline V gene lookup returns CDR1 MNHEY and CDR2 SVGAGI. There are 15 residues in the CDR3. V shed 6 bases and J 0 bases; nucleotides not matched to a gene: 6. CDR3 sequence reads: CASRERGASTDTQYF. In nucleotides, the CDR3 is TGTGCCAGCAGAGAGCGGGGAGCTAGCACAGATACGCAGTATTTT.

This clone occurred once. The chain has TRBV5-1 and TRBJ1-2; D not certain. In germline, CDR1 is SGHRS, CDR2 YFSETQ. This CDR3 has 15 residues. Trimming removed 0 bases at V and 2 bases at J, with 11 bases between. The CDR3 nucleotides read TGCGCCAGCAGCTTGGGAGGGTCGGCCAACTATGGCTACACCTTC. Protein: CASSLGGSANYGYTF.

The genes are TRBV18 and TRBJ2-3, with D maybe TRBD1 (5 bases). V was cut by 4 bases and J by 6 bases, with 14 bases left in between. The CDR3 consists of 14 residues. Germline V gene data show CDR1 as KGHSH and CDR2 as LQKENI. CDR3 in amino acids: CASSLIRESDTQYF. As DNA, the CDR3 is TGTGCCAGCTCACTCATCAGGGAATCGGATACGCAGTATTTT.

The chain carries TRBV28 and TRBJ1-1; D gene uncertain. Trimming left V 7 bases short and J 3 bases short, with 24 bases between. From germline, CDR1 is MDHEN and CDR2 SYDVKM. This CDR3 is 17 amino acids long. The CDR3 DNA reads TGTGCCAGCATTCTCCCCCCGGGGTGGGGAAAGGACACTGAAGCTTTCTTT. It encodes CASILPPGWGKDTEAFF.

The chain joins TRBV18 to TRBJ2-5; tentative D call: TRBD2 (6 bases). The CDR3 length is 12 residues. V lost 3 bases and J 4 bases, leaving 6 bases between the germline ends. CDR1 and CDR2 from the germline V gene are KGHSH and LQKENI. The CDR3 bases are TGTGCCAGCTCACCGGGAGGAGAGACCCAGTACTTC. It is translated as CASSPGGETQYF.